This TCR beta chain was sequenced during a study of response to subunit inactivated influenza vaccine. In TCRdb, the RT-PCR reads were re-called with MiXCR into one record per CDR3 protein. The table lists roughly 540,000 distinct CDR3 sequences, 20% to 25% of them singletons. V lost 4 bases, J lost 5 bases, and 9 bases stayed unmatched. There are 15 residues in the CDR3. Germline CDR1 and CDR2: SQVTM and ANQGSEA. These data were likewise used in another study, on T cells expressing NK-cell markers. As reported in that work: Researchers built TCR beta cDNA using 5'RACE template switching with UMIs. Sorting of alpha-beta TCR T cells alone was achieved in several experiments with an anti-gamma-delta TCR antibody. Clones of NKG2C+ T cells that had expanded were of unclear HCMV specificity.

The J gene is TRBJ1-1, the V gene TRBV29-1, with TRBD1 matching 11 bases. The source material was CD4+ T cells sorted from PBMCs, sampled roughly 12 days after vaccination. This receptor was taken from a man aged 50 or older who received an inactivated influenza vaccine. For the CDR3, the DNA is TGCAGCGTTGGAGGACAGGGGGCGTTTAAGACTGAAGCTTTCTTT. Translated, it gives CSVGGQGAFKTEAFF.